The clone carrying this TCR beta chain has a count of ten or more. The germline gives CDR1 SGHRS, CDR2 YFSETQ. Trimming removed 4 bases from V and 1 base from J; junction bases left unmatched: 10. The CDR3 totals 17 residues. These data come from a study of T-cell reconstitution after alpha-beta-depleted transplantation in children. The library targeted TCRbeta and was prepared with unique molecular identifiers. Using its own MiXCR run on the PCR reads, TCRdb lists one record per CDR3 protein. The table lists roughly 100,000 distinct CDR3 sequences, 7.5% to 9.5% of them singletons. Sequenced here: PBMCs from the stem cell graft donor, sampled from the stem cell graft. The chain employs TRBV5-1 and TRBJ2-5, with TRBD2 matching over 10 bases. The TCR comes from a human donor who donated a stem cell graft to a child with congenital amegakaryocytic thrombocytopenia. In nucleotides, the CDR3 is TGCGCCAGCAGCCCTGGCGTGGCTAGCGGGGGCCAAGAGACCCAGTACTTC. Its translation is CASSPGVASGGQETQYF.